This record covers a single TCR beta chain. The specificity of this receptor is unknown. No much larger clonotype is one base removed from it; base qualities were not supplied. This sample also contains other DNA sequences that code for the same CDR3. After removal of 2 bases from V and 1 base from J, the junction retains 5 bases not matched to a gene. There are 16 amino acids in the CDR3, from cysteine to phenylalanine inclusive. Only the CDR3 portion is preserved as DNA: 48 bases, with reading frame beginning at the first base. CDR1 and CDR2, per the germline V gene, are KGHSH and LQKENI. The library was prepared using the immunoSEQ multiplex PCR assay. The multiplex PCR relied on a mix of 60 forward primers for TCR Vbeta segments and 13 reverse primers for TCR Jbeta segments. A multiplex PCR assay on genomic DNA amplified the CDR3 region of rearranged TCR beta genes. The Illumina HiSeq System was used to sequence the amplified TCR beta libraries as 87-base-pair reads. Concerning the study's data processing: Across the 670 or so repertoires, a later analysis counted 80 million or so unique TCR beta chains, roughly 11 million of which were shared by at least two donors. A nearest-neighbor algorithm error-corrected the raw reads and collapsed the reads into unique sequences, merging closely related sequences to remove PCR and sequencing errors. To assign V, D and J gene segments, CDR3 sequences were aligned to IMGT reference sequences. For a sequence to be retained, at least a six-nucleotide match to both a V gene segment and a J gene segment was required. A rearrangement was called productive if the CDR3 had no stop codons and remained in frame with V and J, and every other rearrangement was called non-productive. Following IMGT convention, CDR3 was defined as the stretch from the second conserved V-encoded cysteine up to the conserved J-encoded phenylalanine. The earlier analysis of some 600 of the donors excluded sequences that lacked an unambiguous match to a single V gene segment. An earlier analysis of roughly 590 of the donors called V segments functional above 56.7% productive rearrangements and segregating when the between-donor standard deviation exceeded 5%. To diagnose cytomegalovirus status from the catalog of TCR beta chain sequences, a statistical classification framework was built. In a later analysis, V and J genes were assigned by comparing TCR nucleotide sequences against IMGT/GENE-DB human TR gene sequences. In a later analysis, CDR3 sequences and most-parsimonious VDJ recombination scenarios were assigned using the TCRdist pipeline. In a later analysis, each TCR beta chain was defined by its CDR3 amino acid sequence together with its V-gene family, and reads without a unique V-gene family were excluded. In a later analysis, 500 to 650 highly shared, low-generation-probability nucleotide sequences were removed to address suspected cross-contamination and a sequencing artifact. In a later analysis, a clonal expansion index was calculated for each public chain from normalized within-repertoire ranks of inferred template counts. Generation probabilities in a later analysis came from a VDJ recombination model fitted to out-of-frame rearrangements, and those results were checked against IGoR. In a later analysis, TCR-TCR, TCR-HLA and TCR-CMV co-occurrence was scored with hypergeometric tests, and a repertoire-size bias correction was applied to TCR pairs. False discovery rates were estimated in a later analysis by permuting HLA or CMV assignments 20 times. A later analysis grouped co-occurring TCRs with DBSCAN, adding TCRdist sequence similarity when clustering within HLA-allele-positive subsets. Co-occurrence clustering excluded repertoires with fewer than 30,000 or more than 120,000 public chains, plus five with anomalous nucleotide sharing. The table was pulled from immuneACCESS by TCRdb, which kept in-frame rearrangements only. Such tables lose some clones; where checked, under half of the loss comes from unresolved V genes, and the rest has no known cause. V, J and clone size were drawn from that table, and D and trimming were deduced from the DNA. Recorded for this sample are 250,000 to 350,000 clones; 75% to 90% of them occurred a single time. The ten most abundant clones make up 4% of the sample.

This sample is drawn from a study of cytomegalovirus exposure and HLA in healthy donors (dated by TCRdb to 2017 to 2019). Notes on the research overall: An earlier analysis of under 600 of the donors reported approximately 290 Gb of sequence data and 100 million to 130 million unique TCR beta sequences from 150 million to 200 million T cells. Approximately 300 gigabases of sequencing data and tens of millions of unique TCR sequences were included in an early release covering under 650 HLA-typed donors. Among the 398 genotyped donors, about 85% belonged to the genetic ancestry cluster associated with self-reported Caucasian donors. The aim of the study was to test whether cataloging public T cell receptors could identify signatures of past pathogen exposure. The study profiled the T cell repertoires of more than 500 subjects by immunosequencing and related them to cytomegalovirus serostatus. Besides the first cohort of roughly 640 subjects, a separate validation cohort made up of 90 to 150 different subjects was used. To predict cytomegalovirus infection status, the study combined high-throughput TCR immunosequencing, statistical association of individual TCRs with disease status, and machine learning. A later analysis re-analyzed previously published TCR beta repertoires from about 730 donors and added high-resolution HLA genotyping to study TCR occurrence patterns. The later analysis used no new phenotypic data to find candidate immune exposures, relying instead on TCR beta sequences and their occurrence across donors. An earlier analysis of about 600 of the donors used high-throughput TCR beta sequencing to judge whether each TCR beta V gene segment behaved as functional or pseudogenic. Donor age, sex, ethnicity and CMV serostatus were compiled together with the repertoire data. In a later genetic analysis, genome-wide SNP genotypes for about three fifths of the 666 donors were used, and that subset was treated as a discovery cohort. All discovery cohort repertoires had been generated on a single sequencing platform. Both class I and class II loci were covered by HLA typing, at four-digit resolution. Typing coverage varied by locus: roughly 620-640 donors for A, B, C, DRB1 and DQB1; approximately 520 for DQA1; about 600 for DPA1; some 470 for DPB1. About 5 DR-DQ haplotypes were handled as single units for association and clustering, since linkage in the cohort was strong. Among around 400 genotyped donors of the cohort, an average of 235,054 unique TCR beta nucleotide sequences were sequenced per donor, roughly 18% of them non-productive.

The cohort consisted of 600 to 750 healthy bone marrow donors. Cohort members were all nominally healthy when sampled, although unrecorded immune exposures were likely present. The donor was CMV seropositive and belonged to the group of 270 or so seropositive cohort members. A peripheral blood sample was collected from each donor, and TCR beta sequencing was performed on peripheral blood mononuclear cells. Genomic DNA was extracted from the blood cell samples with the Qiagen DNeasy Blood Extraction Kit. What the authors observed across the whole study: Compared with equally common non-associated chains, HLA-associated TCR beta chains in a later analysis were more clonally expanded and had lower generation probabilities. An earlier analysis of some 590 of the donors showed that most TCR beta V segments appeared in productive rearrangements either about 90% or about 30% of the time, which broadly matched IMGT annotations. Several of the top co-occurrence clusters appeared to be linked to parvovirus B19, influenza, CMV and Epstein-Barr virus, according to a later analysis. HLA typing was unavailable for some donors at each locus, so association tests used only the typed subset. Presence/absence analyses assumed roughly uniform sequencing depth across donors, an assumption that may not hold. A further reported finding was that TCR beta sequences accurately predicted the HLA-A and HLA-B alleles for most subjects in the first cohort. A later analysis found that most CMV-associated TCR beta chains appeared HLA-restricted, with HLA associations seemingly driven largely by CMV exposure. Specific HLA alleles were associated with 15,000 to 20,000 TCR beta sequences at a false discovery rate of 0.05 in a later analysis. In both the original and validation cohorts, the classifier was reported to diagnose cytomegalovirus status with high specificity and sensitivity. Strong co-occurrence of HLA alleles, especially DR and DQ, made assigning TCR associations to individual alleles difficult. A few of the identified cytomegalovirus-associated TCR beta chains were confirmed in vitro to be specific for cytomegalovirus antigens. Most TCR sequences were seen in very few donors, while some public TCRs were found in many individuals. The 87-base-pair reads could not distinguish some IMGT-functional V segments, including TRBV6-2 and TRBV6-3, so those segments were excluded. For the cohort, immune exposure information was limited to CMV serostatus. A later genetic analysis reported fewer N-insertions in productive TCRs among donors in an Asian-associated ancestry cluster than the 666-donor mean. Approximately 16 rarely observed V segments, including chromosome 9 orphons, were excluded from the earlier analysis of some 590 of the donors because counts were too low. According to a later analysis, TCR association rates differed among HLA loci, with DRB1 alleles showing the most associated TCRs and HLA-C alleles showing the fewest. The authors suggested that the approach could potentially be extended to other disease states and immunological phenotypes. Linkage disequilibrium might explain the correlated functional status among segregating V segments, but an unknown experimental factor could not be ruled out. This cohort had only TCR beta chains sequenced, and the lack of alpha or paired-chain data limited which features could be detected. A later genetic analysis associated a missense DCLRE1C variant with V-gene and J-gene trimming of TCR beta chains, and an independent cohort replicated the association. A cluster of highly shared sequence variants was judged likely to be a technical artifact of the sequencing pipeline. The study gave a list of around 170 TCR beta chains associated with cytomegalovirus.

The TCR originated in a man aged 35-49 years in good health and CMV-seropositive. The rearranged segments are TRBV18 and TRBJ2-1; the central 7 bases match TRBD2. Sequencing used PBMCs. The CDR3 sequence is CASSPEREGSYNEQFF. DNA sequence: TGTGCCAGCTCACCAGAGCGGGAAGGGTCCTACAATGAGCAGTTCTTC.